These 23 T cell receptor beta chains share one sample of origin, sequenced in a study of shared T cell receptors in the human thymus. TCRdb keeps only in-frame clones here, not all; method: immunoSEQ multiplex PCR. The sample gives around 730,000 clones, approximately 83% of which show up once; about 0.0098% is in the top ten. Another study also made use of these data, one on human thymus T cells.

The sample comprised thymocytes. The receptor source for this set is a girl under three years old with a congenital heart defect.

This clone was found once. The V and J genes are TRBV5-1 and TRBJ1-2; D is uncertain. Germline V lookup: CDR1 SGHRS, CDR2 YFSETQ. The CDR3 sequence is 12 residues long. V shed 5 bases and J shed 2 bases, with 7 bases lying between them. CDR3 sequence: CASRMQNYGYTF. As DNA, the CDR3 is TGCGCCAGCAGGATGCAGAACTATGGCTACACCTTC.

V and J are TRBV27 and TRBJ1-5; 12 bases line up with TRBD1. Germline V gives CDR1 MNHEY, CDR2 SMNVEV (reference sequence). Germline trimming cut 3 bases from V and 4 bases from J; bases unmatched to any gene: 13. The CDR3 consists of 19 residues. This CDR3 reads CASSFAGTGGAYGNQPQHF. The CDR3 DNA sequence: TGTGCCAGCAGTTTCGCTGGGACAGGGGGCGCGTATGGGAATCAGCCCCAGCATTTT.

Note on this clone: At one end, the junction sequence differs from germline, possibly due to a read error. The CDR3 spells CASSEPQVSTLYELYF. As DNA, the CDR3 is TGTGCCAGCAGTGAGCCACAGGTATCGACCCTTTACGAGCTGTACTTC. V usage is TRBV6-1 and J usage is TRBJ2-7, with D perhaps TRBD1 (5 bases). This CDR3 region has 16 residues. Germline V gene sequence: CDR1 MNHNS, CDR2 SASEGT.

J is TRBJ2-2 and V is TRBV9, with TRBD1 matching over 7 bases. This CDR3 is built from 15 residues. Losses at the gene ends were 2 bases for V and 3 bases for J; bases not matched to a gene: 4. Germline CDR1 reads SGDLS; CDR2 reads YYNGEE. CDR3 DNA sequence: TGTGCCAGCAGCGTTGACAGGGTGGACACCGGGGAGCTGTTTTTT. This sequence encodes CASSVDRVDTGELFF.

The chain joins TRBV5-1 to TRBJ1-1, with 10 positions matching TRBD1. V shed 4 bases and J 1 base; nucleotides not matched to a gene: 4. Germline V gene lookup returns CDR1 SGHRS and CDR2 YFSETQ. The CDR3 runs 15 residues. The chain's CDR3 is CASSRTGGANTEAFF. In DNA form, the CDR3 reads TGCGCCAGCAGCAGGACAGGGGGTGCGAACACTGAAGCTTTCTTT.

The CDR3 DNA sequence: TGTGCCAGCAGCTTAGTCGGCCAACCGAACGGGGAAGCTTTCTTT. Amino acid sequence: CASSLVGQPNGEAFF. The V and J genes are TRBV7-9 and TRBJ1-1; D remains unclear. Germline CDR1 SEHNR, CDR2 FQNEAQ (reference sequence). This CDR3 is built from 15 residues. Trimming removed 1 base from V and 8 bases from J, with 17 bases in between.

CDR3 sequence: CASLRGISNQPQHF. The CDR3 DNA is TGTGCCAGCCTTCGGGGGATCAGCAATCAGCCCCAGCATTTT. The chain combines TRBV6-8 with TRBJ1-5, with D possibly matching TRBD1 (5 bases). Trimming cost V 8 bases and J 1 base, with 12 bases left between them. The CDR3 contains 14 residues. From germline, CDR1 is MNHGY and CDR2 SAAAGT.

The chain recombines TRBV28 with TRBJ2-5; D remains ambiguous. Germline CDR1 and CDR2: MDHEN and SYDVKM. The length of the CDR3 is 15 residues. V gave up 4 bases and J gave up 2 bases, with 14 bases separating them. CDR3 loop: CASSSPPLTQETQYF. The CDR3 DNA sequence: TGTGCCAGCAGTTCCCCACCCCTCACTCAAGAGACCCAGTACTTC.

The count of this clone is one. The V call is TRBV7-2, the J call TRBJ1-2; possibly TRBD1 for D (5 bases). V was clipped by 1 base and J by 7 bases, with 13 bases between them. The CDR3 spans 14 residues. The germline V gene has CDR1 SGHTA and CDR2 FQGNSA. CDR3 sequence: CASSLGGRVGGYTF. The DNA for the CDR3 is TGTGCCAGCAGCTTAGGAGGCAGGGTGGGTGGCTACACCTTC.

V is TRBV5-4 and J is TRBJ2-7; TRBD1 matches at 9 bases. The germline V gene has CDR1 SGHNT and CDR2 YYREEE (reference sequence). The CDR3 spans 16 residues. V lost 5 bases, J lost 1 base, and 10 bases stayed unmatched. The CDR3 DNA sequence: TGTGCCAGCAGGCGGGCCGGGACAGGGCCTTCCTACGAGCAGTACTTC. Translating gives CASRRAGTGPSYEQYF.

The CDR3 nucleotides read TGTGCCAGCAGTGAACCGCCCTCGGACAGGTCGGATGGCTACACCTTC. As protein: CASSEPPSDRSDGYTF. J is TRBJ1-2 and V is TRBV6-1; 7 positions agree with TRBD1. The V and J ends lost 2 bases and 6 bases, in that order; junction bases with no gene match: 12. CDR1 and CDR2 from the germline V gene are MNHNS and SASEGT. The CDR3 contains 16 residues.

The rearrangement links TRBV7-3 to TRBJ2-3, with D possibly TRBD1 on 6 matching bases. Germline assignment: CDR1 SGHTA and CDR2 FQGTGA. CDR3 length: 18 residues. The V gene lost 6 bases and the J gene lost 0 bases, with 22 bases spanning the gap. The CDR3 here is CASSSRAAQGSSTDTQYF. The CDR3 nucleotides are TGTGCCAGCAGTTCAAGAGCGGCCCAGGGGTCTAGCACAGATACGCAGTATTTT.

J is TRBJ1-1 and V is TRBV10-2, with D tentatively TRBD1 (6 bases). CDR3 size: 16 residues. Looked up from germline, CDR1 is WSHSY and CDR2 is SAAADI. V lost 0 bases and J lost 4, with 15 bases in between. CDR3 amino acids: CASSESKGGNGTEAFF. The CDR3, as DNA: TGCGCCAGCAGTGAGTCGAAAGGGGGTAATGGCACTGAAGCTTTCTTT.

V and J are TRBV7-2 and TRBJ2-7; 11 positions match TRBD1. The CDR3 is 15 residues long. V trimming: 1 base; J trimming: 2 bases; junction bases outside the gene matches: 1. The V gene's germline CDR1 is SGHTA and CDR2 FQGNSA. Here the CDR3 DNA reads TGTGCCAGCAGCTTAGAGGACAGGGGGCCCTACGAGCAGTACTTC. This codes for CASSLEDRGPYEQYF.

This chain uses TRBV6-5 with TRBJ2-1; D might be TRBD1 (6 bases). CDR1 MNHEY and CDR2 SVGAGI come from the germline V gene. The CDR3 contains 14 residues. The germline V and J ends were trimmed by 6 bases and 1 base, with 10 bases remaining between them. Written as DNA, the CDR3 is TGTGCCAGCAGATCGGGGACATCCTACAATGAGCAGTTCTTC. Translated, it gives CASRSGTSYNEQFF.

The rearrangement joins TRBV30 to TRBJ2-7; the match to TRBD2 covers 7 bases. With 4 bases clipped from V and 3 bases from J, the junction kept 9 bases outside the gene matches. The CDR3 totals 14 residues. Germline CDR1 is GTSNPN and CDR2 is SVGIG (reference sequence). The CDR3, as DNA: TGTGCCTGGACGACTAGCTTATTCTTCTACGAGCAGTACTTC. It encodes CAWTTSLFFYEQYF. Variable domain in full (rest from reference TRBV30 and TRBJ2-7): SQTIHQWPATLVQPVGSPLSLECTVEGTSNPNLYWYRQAAGRGLQLLFYSVGIGQISSEVPQNLSASRPQDRQFILSSKKLLLSDSGFYLCAWTTSLFFYEQYFGPGTRLTVT.

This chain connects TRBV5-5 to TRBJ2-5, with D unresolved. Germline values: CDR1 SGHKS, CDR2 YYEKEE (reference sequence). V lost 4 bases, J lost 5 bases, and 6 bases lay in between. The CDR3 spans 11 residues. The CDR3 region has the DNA TGTGCCAGCAGCCCAAGCGAGACCCAGTACTTC. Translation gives CASSPSETQYF. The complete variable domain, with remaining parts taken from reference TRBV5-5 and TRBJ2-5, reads DAGVTQSPTHLIKTRGQQVTLRCSPISGHKSVSWYQQVLGQGPQFIFQYYEKEERGRGNFPDRFSARQFPNYSSELNVNALLLGDSALYLCASSPSETQYFGPGTRLLVL.

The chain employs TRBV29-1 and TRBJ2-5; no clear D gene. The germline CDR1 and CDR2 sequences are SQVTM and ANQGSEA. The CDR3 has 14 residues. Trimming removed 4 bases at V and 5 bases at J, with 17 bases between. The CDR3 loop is CSVVYGLGVETQYF. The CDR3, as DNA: TGCAGCGTTGTCTATGGGCTCGGCGTGGAGACCCAGTACTTC.

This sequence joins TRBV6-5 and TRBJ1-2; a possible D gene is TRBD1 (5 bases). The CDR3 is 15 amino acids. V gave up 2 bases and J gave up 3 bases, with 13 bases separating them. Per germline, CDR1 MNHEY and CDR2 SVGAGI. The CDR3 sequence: CASSYGAASHYGYTF. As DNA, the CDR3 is TGTGCCAGCAGTTACGGGGCGGCATCGCACTATGGCTACACCTTC.

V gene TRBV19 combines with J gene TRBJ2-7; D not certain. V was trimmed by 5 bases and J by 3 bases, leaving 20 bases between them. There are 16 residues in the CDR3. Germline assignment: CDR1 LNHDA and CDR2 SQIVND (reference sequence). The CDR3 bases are TGTGCCAGTAGTCGACACCGTCTAAAAACCAACTACGAGCAGTACTTC. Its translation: CASSRHRLKTNYEQYF.

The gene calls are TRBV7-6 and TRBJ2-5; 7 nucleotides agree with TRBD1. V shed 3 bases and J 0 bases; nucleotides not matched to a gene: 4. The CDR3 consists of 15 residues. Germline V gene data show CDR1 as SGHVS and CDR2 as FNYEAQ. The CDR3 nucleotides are TGTGCCAGCAGCTTGGGACAGCCCTACCAAGAGACCCAGTACTTC. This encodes CASSLGQPYQETQYF.

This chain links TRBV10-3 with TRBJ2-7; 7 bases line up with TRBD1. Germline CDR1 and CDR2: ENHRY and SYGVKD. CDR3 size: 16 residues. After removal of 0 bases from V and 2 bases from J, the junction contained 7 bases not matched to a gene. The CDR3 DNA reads TGTGCCATCAGTGAGTCAAACAGGGGCCTAACCTACGAGCAGTACTTC. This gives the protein CAISESNRGLTYEQYF.

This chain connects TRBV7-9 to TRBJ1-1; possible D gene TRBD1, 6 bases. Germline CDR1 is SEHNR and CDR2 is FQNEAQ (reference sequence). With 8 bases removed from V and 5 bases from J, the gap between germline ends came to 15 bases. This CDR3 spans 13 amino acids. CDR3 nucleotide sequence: TGTGCCAGCGGCCCGACAGGCGATACTGAAGCTTTCTTT. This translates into CASGPTGDTEAFF.